One TCR beta chain is described in this entry. The sample originates from a study of blood T cell repertoires in COVID-19. Per the original data handling: Reference gene primers were amplified, and this amplification served to estimate nucleated cell counts. Some clones are missing from TCRdb's copy, which holds only in-frame ones; the method was immunoSEQ multiplex PCR. V, J and clone size are taken as reported in that table, and D and trimming were inferred from the DNA itself. The sample holds almost 400,000 clones, roughly 91% seen once. V lost 5 bases to trimming and J lost 13 bases, with 27 bases between them. The CDR3 length is 16 residues. Germline lookup yields CDR1 ENHRY and CDR2 SYGVKD.

The rearrangement links TRBV10-3 to TRBJ2-1; D gene unclear. The TCR comes from a woman in her twenties or thirties who had recovered from COVID-19. The sequencing input was PBMCs or T cells enriched from blood (not recorded which). The CDR3 DNA follows: TGTGCCATCAGTTGGAAAGTAACTAAACCAAGTCGGTATCAGTTCTTC. This gives the protein CAISWKVTKPSRYQFF.